The text below deals with one TCR beta chain. The antigen remains undetermined. TRB was amplified from about 270 ng of peripheral blood genomic DNA per sample. The record originates from a study of T cell clusters in autoimmune cytopenias. Study findings and constraints: TRB repertoire shifts in secondary cytopenia and chronic lymphocytic leukemia mostly reflected lymphoma, not autoimmunity. Functional roles of the in silico T cell clusters still await experimental validation. Physiological T cell clusters of healthy donors were apparently absent in primary autoimmune cytopenia patients.

TRB was amplified by touch-down multiplex PCR, primer pools A and B combined. Reprocessing the multiplex PCR reads, TCRdb reports a single entry for every CDR3 protein and omits DNA. The sample totals some 7,000 distinct CDR3 sequences. The CDR3 has 15 residues. Germline V gives CDR1 MNHEY, CDR2 SVGAGI. The clonotype originates from a human donor with an autoimmune cytopenia or autoimmune hepatitis (not recorded which). The genes are TRBV6-5 and TRBJ1-4. Sequencing was performed on peripheral blood. The CDR3 protein is CASSYSFLENEKLFF.